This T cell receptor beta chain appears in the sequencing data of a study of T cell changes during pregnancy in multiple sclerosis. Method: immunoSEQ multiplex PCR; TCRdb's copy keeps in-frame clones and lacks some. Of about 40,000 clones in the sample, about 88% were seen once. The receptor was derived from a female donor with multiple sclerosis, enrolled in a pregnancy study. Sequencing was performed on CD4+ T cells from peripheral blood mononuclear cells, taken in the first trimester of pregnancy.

Here the CDR3 DNA reads TGTGCCAGCAGCCCTAAGACTAGCGGAAGCTCCTACGAGCAGTACTTC. It translates to CASSPKTSGSSYEQYF. The rearrangement links TRBV11-2 to TRBJ2-7; 9 nucleotides line up with TRBD2. The CDR3 loop spans 16 amino acids. Per the germline V gene, CDR1 is SGHAT and CDR2 is FQNNGV. V lost 5 bases, J lost 0 bases, and 8 bases stayed unmatched. The full variable domain, with the rest looked up from reference TRBV11-2 and TRBJ2-7, is EAGVAQSPRYKIIEKRQSVAFWCNPISGHATLYWYQQILGQGPKLLIQFQNNGVVDDSQLPKDRFSAERLKGVDSTLKIQPAKLEDSAVYLCASSPKTSGSSYEQYFGPGTRLTVT.